Below, 19 T cell receptor beta chains from the same sample are listed, as sequenced in a study of regulatory T cells in long-lasting Graves disease. Indicated time point: newly diagnosed GD, antithyroid drugs for less than 3 months. PBMCs provided the RNA from which the TCR library was made. CDR3 regions were amplified by Arm-PCR using iRepertoire HTBI primers to build TCR beta libraries. Each CDR3 protein is one row after TCRdb ran MiXCR on the multiplex PCR reads. The sample shows hundreds of thousands of distinct CDR3 sequences, roughly 15% of them seen only once. The same specimen was also included in a second study, on T cells in Graves' hyperthyroidism and ophthalmopathy.

The sequencing used peripheral blood mononuclear cells (PBMCs), collected at new diagnosis, from a patient treated with antithyroid drugs. The receptors originated from a man between 18 and 29 years old with Graves disease.

This clonotype was picked up many times. The chain's CDR3 is CASSFPRADRDQETQYF. The CDR3 nucleotides are TGTGCCAGCAGCTTCCCCCGAGCGGACAGAGACCAAGAGACCCAGTACTTC. The V gene is TRBV11-2, the J gene TRBJ2-5; D possibly corresponds to TRBD1 (6 bases). The V end lost 3 bases, the J end lost 0 bases, and 17 bases lay between the germline ends. Germline-derived CDR1 and CDR2 are SGHAT and FQNNGV. The CDR3 totals 17 residues.

In its sample, this clonotype was seen many times. The genes are TRBV30 and TRBJ2-7; 9 bases fit TRBD1. Germline V gene sequence: CDR1 GTSNPN, CDR2 SVGIG (reference sequence). Trimming cost V 8 bases and J 0 bases; bases outside gene matches: 2. There are 12 residues in the CDR3. The CDR3 loop reads CAGTGHSYEQYF. The CDR3 DNA follows: TGTGCCGGGACAGGGCACTCCTACGAGCAGTACTTC.

Ten or more counts support this clonotype. The chain links TRBV30 to TRBJ2-1; 11 bases are shared with TRBD2. The CDR3 runs to 15 residues. The germline gives CDR1 GTSNPN, CDR2 SVGIG (reference sequence). V lost 4 bases, J lost 4 bases, and 6 bases stayed unmatched. CDR3 amino acids: CAWNKLAGVYNEQFF. Written as DNA, the CDR3 is TGTGCCTGGAATAAACTAGCGGGAGTTTACAATGAGCAGTTCTTC.

This clonotype was counted many times. The chain has TRBV27 and TRBJ2-1; D tentatively reads TRBD1 or TRBD2 (6 bases each). Germline V gene sequence: CDR1 MNHEY, CDR2 SMNVEV (reference sequence). This CDR3 contains 14 residues. Trimming shortened V by 8 bases and J by 10 bases, and 21 bases separated the two germline ends. The CDR3 spells CASLTGGPSGEQFF. In DNA, the CDR3 is TGTGCCAGCTTGACCGGGGGCCCCTCTGGAGAGCAGTTCTTC.

This clonotype came up many times. The V and J genes are TRBV7-9 and TRBJ1-1; no reliable D call. CDR3 length equals 16 residues. V lost 1 base, J lost 5 bases, and 17 bases lay in between. Germline V gene data show CDR1 as SEHNR and CDR2 as FQNEAQ (reference sequence). This CDR3 reads CASSLGRVVTRTEAFF. CDR3 coding DNA: TGTGCCAGCAGCTTAGGGAGGGTTGTAACGAGGACTGAAGCTTTCTTT.

This clonotype occurred many times. V usage is TRBV12-3 or TRBV12-4 and J usage is TRBJ2-2; the D call may be TRBD1 or TRBD2 (6 bases each). V was shortened by 7 bases and J by 6 bases, with 12 bases between the two germline ends. The length of the CDR3 is 13 residues. In DNA form, the CDR3 reads TGTGCCAGCACTACCCGGGGGCCCGGGGAGCTGTTTTTT. The encoded protein is CASTTRGPGELFF.

J is TRBJ2-5 and V is TRBV28; 8 nucleotides line up with TRBD2. The CDR3 length is 15 residues. The germline gives CDR1 MDHEN, CDR2 SYDVKM. Trimming cost V 5 bases and J 1 base; bases outside gene matches: 6. In DNA form, the CDR3 reads TGTGCCAGCAGTAGTCTAGCGGGCCTCCAAGAGACCCAGTACTTC. Translation gives CASSSLAGLQETQYF.

This clonotype was counted ten times or more. The chain combines TRBV20-1 with TRBJ2-1, with D possibly TRBD2 on 6 matching bases. Germline V gene sequence: CDR1 DFQATT, CDR2 SNEGSKA (reference sequence). CDR3 length equals 11 residues. CDR3 DNA: TGCAGCGCACGGAGGGGCAATGAGCAGTTCTTC. The encoded protein is CSARRGNEQFF.

This clonotype was counted ten times or more. This chain links TRBV27 with TRBJ2-7; a weak D match, TRBD1 (5 bases). CDR1 is MNHEY, CDR2 SMNVEV, per germline (reference sequence). This CDR3 comprises 14 residues. Trimming shortened V by 3 bases and J by 2 bases, and 11 bases separated the two germline ends. CDR3 residues: CASSLTDNTYEQYF. The CDR3 nucleotides read TGTGCCAGCAGTTTGACAGATAATACCTACGAGCAGTACTTC.

In this sample, this clonotype turned up a few times. A read error may be the cause here, since a much bigger clone is one base away. The rearrangement links TRBV27 to TRBJ2-7, with a weak D call TRBD1 (6 bases). Germline CDR1 reads MNHEY; CDR2 reads SMNVEV (reference sequence). There are 15 residues in the CDR3. Trimming cost V 6 bases and J 4 bases, with 19 bases left between them. The CDR3 is CASRRTSDSGYEQYF. CDR3 nucleotides: TGTGCCAGCAGACGAACGTCGGACAGCGGTTACGAGCAGTACTTC.

This clonotype was picked up a small number of times. The CDR3 region has the DNA TGCGCCAGCAGCATTCAGCCAAACGAGCAGTACTTC. Its translation: CASSIQPNEQYF. This chain uses TRBV5-1 with TRBJ2-7; no clear D gene. Germline V lookup: CDR1 SGHRS, CDR2 YFSETQ. With 4 bases removed from V and 5 bases from J, the gap between germline ends came to 10 bases. The CDR3 contains 12 residues.

This clonotype occurred many times. The chain links TRBV28 to TRBJ2-7; D might be TRBD1 (5 bases). This CDR3 spans 11 amino acids. CDR1 and CDR2 (germline): MDHEN, SYDVKM. Trimming cost V 6 bases and J 7 bases, with 10 bases left between them. In nucleotides, the CDR3 is TGTGCCAGCAGGGCGAAGGGGGAGCAGTACTTC. Its protein is CASRAKGEQYF.

This clonotype was found a few times. The V and J genes are TRBV7-9 and TRBJ2-7, with 11 bases matching TRBD2. The V and J ends lost 4 bases and 5 bases, in that order; junction bases with no gene match: 10. CDR3 length equals 16 residues. Germline V lookup: CDR1 SEHNR, CDR2 FQNEAQ (reference sequence). Written as DNA, the CDR3 is TGTGCCAGCAGCTCAATTAGCGGGAGGGCCCCCCACGAGCAGTACTTC. The encoded protein is CASSSISGRAPHEQYF.

Many counts were recorded for this clonotype. The chain couples TRBV7-9 to TRBJ1-5; TRBD1 matches 12 bases. Germline V gene lookup returns CDR1 SEHNR and CDR2 FQNEAQ (reference sequence). The CDR3 consists of 18 residues. V gave up 5 bases and J gave up 6 bases; unmatched junction bases: 14. Here the CDR3 reads CASSAPGTGGPRGQPQHF. CDR3 bases: TGTGCCAGCAGCGCCCCCGGGACAGGGGGCCCCCGGGGTCAGCCCCAGCATTTT.

This clonotype was counted a few times. The J gene is TRBJ2-2, the V gene TRBV11-3; D remains ambiguous. Germline V gives CDR1 SGHNT, CDR2 YENEEA. V was pared by 1 base and J by 7 bases, with 16 bases between. This CDR3 is built from 16 residues. The CDR3 spells CASSLGGSSVIGELFF. The CDR3, as DNA: TGTGCCAGCAGCTTAGGAGGCTCCAGCGTCATCGGGGAGCTGTTTTTT.

The chain links TRBV7-3 to TRBJ2-2; 11 nucleotides line up with TRBD1. CDR3 length: 18 amino acids. V gave up 5 bases and J gave up 4 bases; unmatched junction bases: 12. Germline V gives CDR1 SGHTA, CDR2 FQGTGA. The CDR3 DNA follows: TGTGCCAGCAGCCCATGGACAGGGGGCATTGCCGGCACCGGGGAGCTGTTTTTT. Encoded protein: CASSPWTGGIAGTGELFF.

CDR3: CATSDRKSGANVLTF. The CDR3 DNA reads TGTGCCACCAGTGATCGAAAATCTGGGGCCAACGTCCTGACTTTC. The chain has TRBV24-1 and TRBJ2-6, with no clear D. V was shortened by 3 bases and J by 1 base, with 6 bases between the two germline ends. CDR3 length: 15 amino acids. CDR1 and CDR2 from the germline V gene are KGHDR and SFDVKD.

This clonotype has more than one count but fewer than ten. The rearrangement links TRBV5-5 to TRBJ2-1; D gene ambiguous. The CDR3 runs to 16 residues. V was clipped by 3 bases and J by 9 bases, with 22 bases between them. Per the germline V gene, CDR1 is SGHKS and CDR2 is YYEKEE (reference sequence). As DNA, the CDR3 is TGTGCCAGCAGCTCACGACGAGCGACCAGTTTAGGTGAGCAGTTCTTC. It encodes CASSSRRATSLGEQFF.

The V gene is TRBV7-2, the J gene TRBJ2-6; possibly TRBD2 for D (5 bases). This CDR3 comprises 15 residues. Germline CDR1 reads SGHTA; CDR2 reads FQGNSA. V was pared by 5 bases and J by 2 bases, with 10 bases between. For the CDR3, the DNA is TGTGCCAGCAGCCCCGACTACGCTGGGGCCAACGTCCTGACTTTC. This encodes CASSPDYAGANVLTF.